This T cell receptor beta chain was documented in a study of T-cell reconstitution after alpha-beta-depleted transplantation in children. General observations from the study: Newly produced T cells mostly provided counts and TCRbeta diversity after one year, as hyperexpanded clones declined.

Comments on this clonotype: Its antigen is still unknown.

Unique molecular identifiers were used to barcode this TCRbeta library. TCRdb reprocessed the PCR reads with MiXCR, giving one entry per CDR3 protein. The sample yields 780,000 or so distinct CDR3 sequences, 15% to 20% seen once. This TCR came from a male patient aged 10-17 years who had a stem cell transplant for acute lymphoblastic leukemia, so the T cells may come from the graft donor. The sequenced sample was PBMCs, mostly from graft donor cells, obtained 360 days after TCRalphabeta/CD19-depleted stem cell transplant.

This CDR3 reads CASSLRGSPLHF. For the CDR3, the DNA is TGTGCCAGCAGCCTCAGGGGTTCACCCCTCCACTTT. The chain uses TRBV6-6 and TRBJ1-6; D might be TRBD1 (6 bases). Between the trimmed V and J ends, which lost 6 bases and 9 bases, there was a span of 9 bases. The CDR3 has 12 residues. Germline V CDR1 and CDR2: MNHNY, SVGAGI (reference sequence).